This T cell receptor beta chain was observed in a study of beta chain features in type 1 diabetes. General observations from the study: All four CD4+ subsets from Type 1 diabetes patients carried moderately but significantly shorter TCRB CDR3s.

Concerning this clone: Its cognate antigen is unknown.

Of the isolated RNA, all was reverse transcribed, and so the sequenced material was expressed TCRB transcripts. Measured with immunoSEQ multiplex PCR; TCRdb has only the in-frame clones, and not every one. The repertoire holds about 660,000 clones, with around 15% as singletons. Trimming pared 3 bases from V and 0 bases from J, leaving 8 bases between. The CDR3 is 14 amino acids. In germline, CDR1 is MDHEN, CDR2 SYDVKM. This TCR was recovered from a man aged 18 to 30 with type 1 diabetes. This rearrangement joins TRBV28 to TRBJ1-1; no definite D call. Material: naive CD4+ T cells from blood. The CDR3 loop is CASSLGSVNTEAFF. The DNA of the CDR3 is TGTGCCAGCAGTTTGGGAAGCGTGAACACTGAAGCTTTCTTT.